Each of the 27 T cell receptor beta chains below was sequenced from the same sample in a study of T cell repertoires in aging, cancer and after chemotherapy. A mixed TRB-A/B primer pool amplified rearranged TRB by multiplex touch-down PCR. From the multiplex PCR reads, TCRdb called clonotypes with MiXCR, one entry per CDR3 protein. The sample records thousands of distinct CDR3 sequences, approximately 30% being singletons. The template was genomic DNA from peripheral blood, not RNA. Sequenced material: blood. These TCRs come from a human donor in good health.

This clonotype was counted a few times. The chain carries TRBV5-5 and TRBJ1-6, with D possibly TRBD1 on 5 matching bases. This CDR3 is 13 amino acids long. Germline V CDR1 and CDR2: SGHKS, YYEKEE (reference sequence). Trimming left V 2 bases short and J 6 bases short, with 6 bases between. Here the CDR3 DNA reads TGTGCCAGCAGCTTAGGGACTAATTCACCCCTCCACTTT. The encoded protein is CASSLGTNSPLHF.

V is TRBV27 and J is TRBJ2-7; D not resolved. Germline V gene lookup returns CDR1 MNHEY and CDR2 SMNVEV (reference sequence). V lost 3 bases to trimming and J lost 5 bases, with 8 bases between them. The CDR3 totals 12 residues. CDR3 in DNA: TGTGCCAGCAGTTTTAAGGGTCACGAGCAGTACTTC. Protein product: CASSFKGHEQYF.

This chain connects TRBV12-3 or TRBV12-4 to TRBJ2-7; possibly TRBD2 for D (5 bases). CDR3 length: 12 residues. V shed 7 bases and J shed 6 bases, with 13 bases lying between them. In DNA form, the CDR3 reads TGTGCCAGCACCCGGGATCTGAGCGAGCAGTACTTC. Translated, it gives CASTRDLSEQYF.

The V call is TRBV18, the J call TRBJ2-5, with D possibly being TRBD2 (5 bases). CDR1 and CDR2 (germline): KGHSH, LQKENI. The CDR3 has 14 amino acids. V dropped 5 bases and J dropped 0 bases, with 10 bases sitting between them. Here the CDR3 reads CASSSGLNQETQYF. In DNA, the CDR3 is TGTGCCAGCTCAAGCGGCCTCAACCAAGAGACCCAGTACTTC.

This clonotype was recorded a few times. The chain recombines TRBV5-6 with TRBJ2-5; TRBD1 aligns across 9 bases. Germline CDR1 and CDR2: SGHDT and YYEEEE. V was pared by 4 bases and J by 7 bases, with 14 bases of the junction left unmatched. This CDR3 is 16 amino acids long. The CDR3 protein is CASSPTTGGSLGTQYF. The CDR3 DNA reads TGTGCCAGCAGCCCCACCACAGGGGGCTCATTAGGGACCCAGTACTTC.

The DNA of the CDR3 is TGTGCCATCAGCTCACAGGGAGCTGGAAACACCATATATTTT. It yields the protein CAISSQGAGNTIYF. This rearrangement joins TRBV10-3 to TRBJ1-3, with D maybe TRBD1 (6 bases). Germline V lookup: CDR1 ENHRY, CDR2 SYGVKD. CDR3 size: 14 residues. V shed 6 bases and J shed 2 bases, with 11 bases lying between them.

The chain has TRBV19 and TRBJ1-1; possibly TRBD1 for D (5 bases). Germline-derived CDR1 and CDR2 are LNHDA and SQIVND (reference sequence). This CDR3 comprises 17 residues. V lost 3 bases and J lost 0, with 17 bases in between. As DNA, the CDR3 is TGTGCCAGTAGTATTTTTGGGCAGGGAGGAATGAACACTGAAGCTTTCTTT. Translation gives CASSIFGQGGMNTEAFF.

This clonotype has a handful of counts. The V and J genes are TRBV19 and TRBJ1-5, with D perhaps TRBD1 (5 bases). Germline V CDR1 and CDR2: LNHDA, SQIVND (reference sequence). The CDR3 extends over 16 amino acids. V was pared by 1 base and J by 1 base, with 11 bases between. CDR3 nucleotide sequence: TGTGCCAGTAGTATAGTTTCAGGGATGAGCAATCAGCCCCAGCATTTT. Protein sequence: CASSIVSGMSNQPQHF.

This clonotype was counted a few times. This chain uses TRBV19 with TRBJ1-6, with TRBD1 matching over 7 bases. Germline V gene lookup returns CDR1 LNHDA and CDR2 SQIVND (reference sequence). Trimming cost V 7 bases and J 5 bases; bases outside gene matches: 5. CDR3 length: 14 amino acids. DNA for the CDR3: TGTGCCAGTAACAGGGGAATGGATAATTCACCCCTCCACTTT. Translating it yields CASNRGMDNSPLHF.

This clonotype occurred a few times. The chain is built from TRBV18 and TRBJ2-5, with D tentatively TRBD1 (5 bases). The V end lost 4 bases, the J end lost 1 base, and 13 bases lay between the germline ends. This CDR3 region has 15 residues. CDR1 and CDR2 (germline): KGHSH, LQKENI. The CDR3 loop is CASSLDNYPQETQYF. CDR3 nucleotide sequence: TGTGCCAGCTCACTGGACAATTACCCCCAAGAGACCCAGTACTTC.

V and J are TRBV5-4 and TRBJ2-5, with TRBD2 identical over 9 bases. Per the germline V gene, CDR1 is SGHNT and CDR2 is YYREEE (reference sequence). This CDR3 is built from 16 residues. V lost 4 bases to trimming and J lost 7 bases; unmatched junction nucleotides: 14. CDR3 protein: CASSQGMGGGAGTQYF. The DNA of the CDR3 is TGTGCCAGCAGCCAGGGGATGGGCGGGGGGGCCGGGACCCAGTACTTC.

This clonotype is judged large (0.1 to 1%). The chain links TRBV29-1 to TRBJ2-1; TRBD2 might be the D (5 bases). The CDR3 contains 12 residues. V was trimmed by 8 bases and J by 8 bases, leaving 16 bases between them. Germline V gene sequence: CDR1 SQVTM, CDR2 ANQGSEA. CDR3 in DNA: TGCAGCATCAACTCTGAGGGCGATGAGCAGTTCTTC. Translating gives CSINSEGDEQFF.

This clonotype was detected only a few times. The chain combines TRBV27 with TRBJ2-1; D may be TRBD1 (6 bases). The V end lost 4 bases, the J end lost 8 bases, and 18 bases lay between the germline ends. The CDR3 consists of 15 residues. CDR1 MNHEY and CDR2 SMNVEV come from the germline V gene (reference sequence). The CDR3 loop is CASSSTLRQAHEQFF. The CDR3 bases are TGTGCCAGCAGTTCCACCTTAAGACAGGCCCATGAGCAGTTCTTC.

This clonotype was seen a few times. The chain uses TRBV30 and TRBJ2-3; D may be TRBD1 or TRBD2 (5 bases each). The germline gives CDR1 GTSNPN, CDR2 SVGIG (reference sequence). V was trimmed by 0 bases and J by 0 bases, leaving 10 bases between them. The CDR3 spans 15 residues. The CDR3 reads CAWSVGGKSTDTQYF. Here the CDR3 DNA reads TGTGCCTGGAGTGTTGGGGGAAAAAGCACAGATACGCAGTATTTT.

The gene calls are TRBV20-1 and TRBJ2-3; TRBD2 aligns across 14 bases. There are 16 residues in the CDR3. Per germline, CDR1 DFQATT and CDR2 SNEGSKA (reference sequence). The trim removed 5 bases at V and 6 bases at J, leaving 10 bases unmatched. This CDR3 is CSASLWTSGGWDTQYF. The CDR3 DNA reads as TGCAGTGCTTCGCTCTGGACTAGCGGGGGGTGGGATACGCAGTATTTT.

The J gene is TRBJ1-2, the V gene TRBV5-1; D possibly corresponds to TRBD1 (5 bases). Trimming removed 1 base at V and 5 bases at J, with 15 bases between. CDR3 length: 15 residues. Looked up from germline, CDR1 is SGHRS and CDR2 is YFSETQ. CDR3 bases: TGCGCCAGCAGCTTGTCCCAATCCACAGGTTATGGCTACACCTTC. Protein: CASSLSQSTGYGYTF.

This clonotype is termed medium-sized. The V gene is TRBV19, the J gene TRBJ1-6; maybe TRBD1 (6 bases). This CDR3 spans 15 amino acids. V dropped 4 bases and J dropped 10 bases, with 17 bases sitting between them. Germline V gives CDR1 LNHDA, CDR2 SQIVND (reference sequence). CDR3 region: CASSTLAQGGSPLHF. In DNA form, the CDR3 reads TGTGCCAGTAGTACCTTGGCACAGGGCGGGTCACCCCTCCACTTT. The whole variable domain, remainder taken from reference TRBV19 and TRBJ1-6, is DGGITQSPKYLFRKEGQNVTLSCEQNLNHDAMYWYRQDPGQGLRLIYYSQIVNDFQKGDIAEGYSVSREKKESFPLTVTSAQKNPTAFYLCASSTLAQGGSPLHFGNGTRLTVT.

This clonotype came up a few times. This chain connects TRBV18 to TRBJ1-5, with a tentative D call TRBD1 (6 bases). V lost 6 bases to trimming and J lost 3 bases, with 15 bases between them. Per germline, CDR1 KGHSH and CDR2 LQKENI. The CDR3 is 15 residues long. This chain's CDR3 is CASSLGQKYNQPQHF. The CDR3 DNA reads TGTGCCAGCTCGTTGGGACAAAAGTACAATCAGCCCCAGCATTTT.

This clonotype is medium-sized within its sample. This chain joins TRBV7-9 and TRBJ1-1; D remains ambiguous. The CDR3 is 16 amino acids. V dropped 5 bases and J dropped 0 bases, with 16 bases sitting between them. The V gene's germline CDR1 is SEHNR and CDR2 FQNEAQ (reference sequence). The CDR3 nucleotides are TGTGCCAGCAGCCGAGCCGTATTAGACCTGAACACTGAAGCTTTCTTT. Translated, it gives CASSRAVLDLNTEAFF.

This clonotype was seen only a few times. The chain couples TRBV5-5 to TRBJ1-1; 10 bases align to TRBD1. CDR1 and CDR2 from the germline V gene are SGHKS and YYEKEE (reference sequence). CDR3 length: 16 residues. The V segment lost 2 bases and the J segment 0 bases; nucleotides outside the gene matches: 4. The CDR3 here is CASSLAGTGVNTEAFF. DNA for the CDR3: TGTGCCAGCAGCTTAGCCGGGACAGGGGTGAACACTGAAGCTTTCTTT.

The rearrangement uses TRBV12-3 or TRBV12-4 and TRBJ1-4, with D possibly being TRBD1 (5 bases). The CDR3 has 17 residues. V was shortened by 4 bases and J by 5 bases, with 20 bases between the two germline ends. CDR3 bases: TGTGCCAGCAGTTCCCGGCGGTGGGGGGAGCCCAATGAAAAACTGTTTTTT. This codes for CASSSRRWGEPNEKLFF.

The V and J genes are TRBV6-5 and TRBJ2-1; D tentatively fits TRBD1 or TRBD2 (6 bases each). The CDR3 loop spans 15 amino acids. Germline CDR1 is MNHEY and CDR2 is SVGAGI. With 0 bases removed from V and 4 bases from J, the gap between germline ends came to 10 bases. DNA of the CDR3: TGTGCCAGCAGTTACTCAGGGGGGTTTTACAATGAGCAGTTCTTC. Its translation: CASSYSGGFYNEQFF.

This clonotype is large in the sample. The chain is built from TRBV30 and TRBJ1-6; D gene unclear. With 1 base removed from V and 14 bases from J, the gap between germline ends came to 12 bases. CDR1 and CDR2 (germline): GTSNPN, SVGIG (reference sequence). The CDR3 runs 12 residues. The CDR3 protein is CAWSATPPTLHF. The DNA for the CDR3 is TGTGCCTGGAGTGCCACCCCTCCCACCCTCCACTTT. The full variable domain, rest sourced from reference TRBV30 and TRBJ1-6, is SQTIHQWPATLVQPVGSPLSLECTVEGTSNPNLYWYRQAAGRGLQLLFYSVGIGQISSEVPQNLSASRPQDRQFILSSKKLLLSDSGFYLCAWSATPPTLHFGNGTRLTVT.

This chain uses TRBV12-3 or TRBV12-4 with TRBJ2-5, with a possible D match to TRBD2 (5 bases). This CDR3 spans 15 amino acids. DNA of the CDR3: TGTGCTAGTGGTTTAATCAGGCGCGGGTTGGAGACCCAGTACTTC. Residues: CASGLIRRGLETQYF.

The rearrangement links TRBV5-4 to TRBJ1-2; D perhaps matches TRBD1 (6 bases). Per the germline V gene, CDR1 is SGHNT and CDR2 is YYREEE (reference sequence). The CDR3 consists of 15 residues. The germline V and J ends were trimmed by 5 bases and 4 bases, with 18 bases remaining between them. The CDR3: CASSFRDNGGYGYTF. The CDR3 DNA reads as TGTGCCAGCAGTTTCCGGGACAACGGGGGCTATGGCTACACCTTC.

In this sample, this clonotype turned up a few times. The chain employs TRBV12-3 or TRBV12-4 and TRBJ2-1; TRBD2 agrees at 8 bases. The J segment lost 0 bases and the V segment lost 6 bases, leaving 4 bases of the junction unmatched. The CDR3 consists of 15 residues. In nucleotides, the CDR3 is TGTGCCAGCAGAATCGGGGGGGACTCCTACAATGAGCAGTTCTTC. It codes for CASRIGGDSYNEQFF.

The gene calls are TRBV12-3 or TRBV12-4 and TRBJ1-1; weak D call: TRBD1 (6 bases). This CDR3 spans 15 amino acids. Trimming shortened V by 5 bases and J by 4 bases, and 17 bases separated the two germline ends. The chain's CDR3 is CASSDRRGSCTEAFF. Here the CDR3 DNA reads TGTGCCAGCAGTGACCGCAGGGGTTCGTGCACTGAAGCTTTCTTT.